This TCR beta chain stems from a study of blood T cell repertoires in COVID-19. Study-level background: Samples representing acute and convalescent COVID-19 were sourced from the United States, Italy and Spain. T cells, B-cell-depleted T cells, or PBMCs supplied cDNA or gDNA.

Seattle patients were enrolled during active infection and followed longitudinally. V lost 2 bases to trimming and J lost 0 bases, with 16 bases between them. The germline V gene encodes CDR1 MNHEY and CDR2 SMNVEV (reference sequence). This CDR3 spans 17 amino acids. Original processing methods: Quantification of nucleated cells was approximated via reference gene primer amplification. Sequencing used immunoSEQ multiplex PCR; TCRdb keeps in-frame clones, though not all of them. V, J and clone size derive from that table, while D and trimming were established from the DNA sequence. The sample gives around 71,000 clones, about 80% of which show up once; 6.9% is in the top ten.

This chain links TRBV27 with TRBJ1-1; no reliable D call. This TCR was sampled from a man younger than 40 with COVID-19, enrolled during active disease. The sequenced sample consisted of peripheral blood. CDR3 in DNA: TGTGCCAGCAGTTTAAGTGCAGGCGAACTTATGAACACTGAAGCTTTCTTT. Its protein product is CASSLSAGELMNTEAFF.